The T cell receptor beta chain described here comes from a study of identical twins. Whole-study results and caveats: Conclusions were based on cross-sectional statistical analysis, without following the same donors.

This clonotype was counted a few times. Its matching antigen is unknown. Trimming stripped 2 bases from V and 4 bases from J, with 16 bases between. CDR1 and CDR2 (germline): SGHRS, YFSETQ. The CDR3 runs to 15 residues. TCRdb re-derived calls from the 5' RACE reads in MiXCR, one entry per CDR3 protein. Of about 470,000 distinct CDR3 sequences listed, roughly 24% were seen once; the top ten hold around 3%. The same specimen was also included in a second study, on T cells expressing NK-cell markers. That paper adds: Sorted CD3+CD56-NKG2C+, CD3+CD56+NKG2C- and CD3+CD56+NKG2C+ T cells were the source of the TCR beta repertoires. In a group of five to seven donors, dominant NKG2C+ clonotypes represented about 1.0-7.5% of CD8+ T cells.

Material for sequencing was CD4+ T cells sorted from blood. This clonotype was sampled from a young woman in good health. The rearrangement uses TRBV5-1 and TRBJ2-7, with D perhaps matching TRBD1 (6 bases). The DNA for the CDR3 is TGCGCCAGCAGCTTTCTCAGTACAGGGACATACGAGCAGTACTTC. Protein: CASSFLSTGTYEQYF.